The 23 T cell receptor beta chains reported below all come from one sample, sequenced in a study of blood T cell repertoires in COVID-19. TCRdb's table, derived via immunoSEQ multiplex PCR, lists solely in-frame clones and lacks some. The repertoire has fewer than 300,000 clones, more than 85% of them found once; the top ten carry approximately 0.84%. The sample was peripheral blood. Every receptor here comes from a man under 40 with acute or convalescent COVID-19.

The genes are TRBV30 and TRBJ1-1; a weak D match, TRBD1 (6 bases). In germline, CDR1 is GTSNPN, CDR2 SVGIG (reference sequence). The CDR3 totals 13 residues. The germline V and J ends were trimmed by 3 bases and 1 base, with 9 bases remaining between them. In nucleotides, the CDR3 is TGTGCCTGGAGGGGGGCGGGGAACACTGAAGCTTTCTTT. This encodes CAWRGAGNTEAFF.

The chain employs TRBV30 and TRBJ1-2; 9 nucleotides match TRBD1. The germline V gene encodes CDR1 GTSNPN and CDR2 SVGIG (reference sequence). There are 13 residues in the CDR3. CDR3: CAVRGQGGYGYTF. DNA of the CDR3: TGTGCTGTTAGGGGACAGGGCGGCTATGGCTACACCTTC.

The chain uses TRBV28 and TRBJ1-2; 8 positions agree with TRBD1. Germline V gene data show CDR1 as MDHEN and CDR2 as SYDVKM. V shed 6 bases, J shed 8 bases, and the junction held 8 bases outside the gene matches. The CDR3 loop spans 13 amino acids. The CDR3 nucleotides are TGTGCCAGCAGCCTAGGCGACAGGGGCGGCTACACCTTC. This sequence encodes CASSLGDRGGYTF.

The chain couples TRBV6-5 to TRBJ2-1, with 8 bases lining up with TRBD2. With V trimmed by 0 bases and J by 7 bases, 8 bases remained unmatched. Per germline, CDR1 MNHEY and CDR2 SVGAGI. The CDR3 is 16 residues long. The CDR3 reads CASSYSFGGAGNEQFF. In nucleotides, the CDR3 is TGTGCCAGCAGTTACTCTTTCGGGGGGGCTGGGAATGAGCAGTTCTTC.

J is TRBJ2-3 and V is TRBV7-3; 7 bases agree with TRBD1. Looked up from germline, CDR1 is SGHTA and CDR2 is FQGTGA. The CDR3 is 15 amino acids. The junction had 7 bases not matched to a gene; V was cut back by 5 bases and J by 2 bases. The CDR3 nucleotides read TGTGCCAGCAGCCCCCAGGGACAGTACACAGATACGCAGTATTTT. As protein: CASSPQGQYTDTQYF.

The chain carries TRBV29-1 and TRBJ2-7; possible D gene TRBD1, 6 bases. There are 13 residues in the CDR3. Germline CDR1 and CDR2: SQVTM and ANQGSEA. V shed 4 bases and J shed 3 bases, with 13 bases lying between them. The CDR3 DNA sequence: TGCAGCGTTGGGGGGCAGGGGTTCTACGAGCAGTACTTC. Protein: CSVGGQGFYEQYF.

The rearrangement links TRBV27 to TRBJ1-1; TRBD1 aligns across 7 bases. The CDR3 runs to 15 residues. Germline V gene lookup returns CDR1 MNHEY and CDR2 SMNVEV (reference sequence). V dropped 2 bases and J dropped 5; count of bases not matched to a gene: 8. The CDR3 DNA is TGTGCCAGCAGTTTAATGACAGGGCGAGATACTGAAGCTTTCTTT. Its translation: CASSLMTGRDTEAFF.

The rearrangement links TRBV28 to TRBJ1-4; possible D gene TRBD1, 6 bases. V was trimmed by 5 bases and J by 4 bases, leaving 11 bases between them. The CDR3 runs to 14 residues. Germline CDR1 MDHEN, CDR2 SYDVKM. CDR3 nucleotide sequence: TGTGCCAGCAGTAGAACAGGGAGTAATGAAAAACTGTTTTTT. Translated: CASSRTGSNEKLFF.

The chain employs TRBV30 and TRBJ2-3; 7 bases agree with TRBD1. Germline V lookup: CDR1 GTSNPN, CDR2 SVGIG (reference sequence). Unmatched junction bases numbered 9, after V lost 4 bases and J lost 2 bases. The CDR3 sequence is 15 residues long. The CDR3 loop reads CAWKKGASTTDTQYF. In nucleotides, the CDR3 is TGTGCCTGGAAAAAGGGGGCTTCTACCACAGATACGCAGTATTTT.

The V gene is TRBV4-1, the J gene TRBJ1-5; TRBD1 matches at 9 bases. Germline V gene sequence: CDR1 MGHRA, CDR2 YSYEKL. The J segment lost 0 bases and the V segment lost 5 bases, leaving 11 bases of the junction unmatched. CDR3 size: 18 residues. The CDR3 nucleotides read TGCGCCAGCAGCGCGGGACAGGGACGCTCCGATAGCAATCAGCCCCAGCATTTT. Its translation: CASSAGQGRSDSNQPQHF.

The chain uses TRBV19 and TRBJ2-7; 7 nucleotides line up with TRBD2. Germline assignment: CDR1 LNHDA and CDR2 SQIVND (reference sequence). Losses at the gene ends were 5 bases for V and 0 bases for J; bases not matched to a gene: 7. The CDR3 covers 15 residues. The CDR3 reads CASSPSGGPSYEQYF. CDR3 bases: TGTGCCAGTAGTCCCTCGGGGGGACCCTCCTACGAGCAGTACTTC.

The chain couples TRBV6-6 to TRBJ2-2, with D unclear. Germline CDR1 reads MNHNY; CDR2 reads SVGAGI (reference sequence). Trimming took 5 bases from V and 2 from J, leaving 9 bases between them. This CDR3 has 14 residues. The CDR3 loop is CASSPLRNTGELFF. DNA for the CDR3: TGTGCCAGCAGTCCCCTTAGAAACACCGGGGAGCTGTTTTTT.

This rearrangement joins TRBV6-5 to TRBJ1-6; D gene unclear. Germline CDR1 MNHEY, CDR2 SVGAGI. The CDR3 length is 13 residues. V dropped 6 bases and J dropped 7 bases, with 10 bases sitting between them. This chain's CDR3 is CASRRAGNSPLHF. CDR3 in DNA: TGTGCCAGCAGGAGGGCCGGCAATTCACCCCTCCACTTT.

The V and J genes are TRBV11-3 and TRBJ2-4; 7 bases fit TRBD1. The V gene's germline CDR1 is SGHNT and CDR2 YENEEA. The length of the CDR3 is 16 residues. Unmatched junction bases numbered 6, after V lost 4 bases and J lost 0 bases. The CDR3 nucleotides read TGTGCCAGCAGCTCCAGGGGGACACAAGCCAAAAACATTCAGTACTTC. It yields the protein CASSSRGTQAKNIQYF.

This chain uses TRBV29-1 with TRBJ2-5, with no clear D. The CDR3 is 11 residues long. V gave up 6 bases and J gave up 5 bases, with 10 bases separating them. Germline CDR1 and CDR2: SQVTM and ANQGSEA. In DNA, the CDR3 is TGCAGCGTGTACAGAAGCGAGACCCAGTACTTC. Translated: CSVYRSETQYF.

This clone was found once. The chain is built from TRBV18 and TRBJ1-1; D remains ambiguous. V was cut by 2 bases and J by 1 base, with 14 bases left in between. Germline V CDR1 and CDR2: KGHSH, LQKENI. This CDR3 is built from 16 residues. The CDR3, as DNA: TGTGCCAGCTCACCAAGCTGGTCCGGGAAGAACACTGAAGCTTTCTTT. Translated, it gives CASSPSWSGKNTEAFF. Based on the CDR3 plus reference TRBV18 and TRBJ1-1, the full variable domain is NAGVMQNPRHLVRRRGQEARLRCSPMKGHSHVYWYRQLPEEGLKFMVYLQKENIIDESGMPKERFSAEFPKEGPSILRIQQVVRGDSAAYFCASSPSWSGKNTEAFFGQGTRLTVV.

The gene calls are TRBV18 and TRBJ2-2, with 7 bases that match TRBD1. CDR3 length: 15 residues. The J segment lost 3 bases and the V segment lost 8 bases, leaving 9 bases of the junction unmatched. CDR1 and CDR2 from the germline V gene are KGHSH and LQKENI. For the CDR3, the DNA is TGTGCCAGCGCCAGACAGGGATTAGACACCGGGGAGCTGTTTTTT. Its translation: CASARQGLDTGELFF.

The genes are TRBV6-6 and TRBJ2-7, with TRBD2 matching 7 bases. V gave up 6 bases and J gave up 7 bases; unmatched junction bases: 18. CDR3 length: 16 amino acids. The germline V gene has CDR1 MNHNY and CDR2 SVGAGI (reference sequence). The CDR3 DNA sequence: TGTGCCAGCAGGTGGGACGGACGGACCTCGGGGGGTGAGCAGTACTTC. Its protein product is CASRWDGRTSGGEQYF.

The rearrangement uses TRBV10-3 and TRBJ1-3, with 9 bases that match TRBD1. This CDR3 has 15 residues. Germline V gene sequence: CDR1 ENHRY, CDR2 SYGVKD. Trimming took 6 bases from V and 5 from J; bases not matched to a gene: 8. In nucleotides, the CDR3 is TGTGCCATCAGCTCTCCCGGGACAGGGAGAAACACCATATATTTT. Its translation: CAISSPGTGRNTIYF.

V gene TRBV2 combines with J gene TRBJ2-2, with 9 bases identical to TRBD2. The CDR3 covers 15 residues. V trimming: 2 bases; J trimming: 5 bases; junction bases outside the gene matches: 3. In germline, CDR1 is SNHLY, CDR2 FYNNEI. The CDR3 is CASSERGLATGELFF. The CDR3 DNA sequence: TGTGCCAGCAGTGAAAGGGGACTAGCAACCGGGGAGCTGTTTTTT.

The chain recombines TRBV10-1 with TRBJ1-1; D might be TRBD1 (5 bases). CDR1 and CDR2 (germline): WNHNN, SYGVQD (reference sequence). This CDR3 is built from 13 residues. Trimming left V 8 bases short and J 1 base short, with 11 bases between. CDR3 sequence reads: CASSPQGNTEAFF. The CDR3 DNA sequence: TGCGCCAGCTCCCCCCAGGGGAACACTGAAGCTTTCTTT.

The chain has TRBV19 and TRBJ1-3, with unresolved D. The V end was cut by 1 base, the J end by 2 bases, with 9 bases between. The CDR3 loop spans 15 amino acids. Per the germline V gene, CDR1 is LNHDA and CDR2 is SQIVND (reference sequence). For the CDR3, the DNA is TGTGCCAGTAGTATAGCCGGGATTGCTGGAAACACCATATATTTT. Translating it yields CASSIAGIAGNTIYF. Based on the CDR3 plus reference TRBV19 and TRBJ1-3, the full variable domain is DGGITQSPKYLFRKEGQNVTLSCEQNLNHDAMYWYRQDPGQGLRLIYYSQIVNDFQKGDIAEGYSVSREKKESFPLTVTSAQKNPTAFYLCASSIAGIAGNTIYFGEGSWLTVV.

This clone has a handful of counts. The V call is TRBV19, the J call TRBJ1-3; the D gene is possibly TRBD1 (6 bases). Trimming stripped 3 bases from V and 4 bases from J, with 13 bases between. The germline V gene has CDR1 LNHDA and CDR2 SQIVND (reference sequence). The CDR3 extends over 15 amino acids. The CDR3 reads CASSIVRGLGNTIYF. As DNA, the CDR3 is TGTGCCAGTAGTATCGTCAGGGGTTTGGGAAACACCATATATTTT.